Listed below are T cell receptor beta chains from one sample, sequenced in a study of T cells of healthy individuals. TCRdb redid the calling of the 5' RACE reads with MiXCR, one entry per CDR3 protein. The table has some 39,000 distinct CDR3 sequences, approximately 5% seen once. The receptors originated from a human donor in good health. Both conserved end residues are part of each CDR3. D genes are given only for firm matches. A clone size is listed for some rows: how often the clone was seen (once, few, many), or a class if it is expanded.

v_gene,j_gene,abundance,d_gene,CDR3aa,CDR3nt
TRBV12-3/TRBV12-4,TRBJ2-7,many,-,CASSSVIYEQYF,TGTGCCAGCAGCTCAGTAATCTACGAGCAGTACTTC
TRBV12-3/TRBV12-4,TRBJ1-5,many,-,CASSLQGTDQPQHF,TGTGCCAGCAGTTTACAGGGGACGGATCAGCCCCAGCATTTT
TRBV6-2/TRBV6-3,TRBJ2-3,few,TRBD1,CASSPGQGAADTQYF,TGTGCCAGCAGCCCAGGACAGGGGGCGGCAGATACGCAGTATTTT
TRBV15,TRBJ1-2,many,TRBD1,CATSVHTGVDGYTF,TGTGCCACCAGCGTCCATACAGGGGTTGATGGCTACACCTTC
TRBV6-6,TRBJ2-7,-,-,CASSHSTGPYEQYF,TGTGCCAGCAGTCACTCGACAGGCCCCTACGAGCAGTACTTC
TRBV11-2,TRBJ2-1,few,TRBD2,CASSTLAGLGYNEQFF,TGTGCCAGCAGCACGTTAGCGGGATTGGGTTACAATGAGCAGTTCTTC
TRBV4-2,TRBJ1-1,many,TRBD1,CASSQDQQGAGTEAFF,TGTGCCAGCAGCCAAGATCAGCAGGGGGCGGGGACTGAAGCTTTCTTT
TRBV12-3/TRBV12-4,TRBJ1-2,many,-,CASSPSGVRGRYGYTF,TGTGCCAGCAGCCCGTCGGGAGTCCGGGGGCGGTATGGCTACACCTTC
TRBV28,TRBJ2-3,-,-,CASSSIPAGRGGWDTQYF,TGTGCCAGCAGTTCAATCCCCGCGGGTCGCGGAGGTTGGGATACGCAGTATTTT
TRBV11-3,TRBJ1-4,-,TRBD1,CASSLGQGVQKLFF,TGTGCCAGCAGCTTGGGACAGGGGGTACAAAAACTGTTTTTT
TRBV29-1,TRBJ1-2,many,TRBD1,CSVVLGQGTDGYTF,TGCAGCGTTGTGTTGGGACAGGGGACCGATGGCTACACCTTC
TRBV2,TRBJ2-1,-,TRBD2,CASSEAGAGGGGEQFF,TGTGCCAGCAGTGAAGCGGGAGCGGGAGGGGGTGGTGAGCAGTTCTTC
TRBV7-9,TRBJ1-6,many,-,CASSQSLVNSPLHF,TGTGCCAGCAGCCAGTCACTTGTAAATTCACCCCTCCACTTT
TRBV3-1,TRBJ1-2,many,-,CASSRGRMGPNYGYTF,TGTGCCAGCAGCCGGGGGAGAATGGGACCCAACTATGGCTACACCTTC
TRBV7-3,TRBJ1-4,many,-,CASSYFGDGAGAPNEKLFF,TGTGCCAGCAGCTACTTCGGCGACGGGGCCGGGGCCCCTAATGAAAAACTGTTTTTT
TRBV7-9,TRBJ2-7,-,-,CASSLADGELYEQYF,TGTGCCAGCAGCTTAGCAGACGGGGAGTTGTACGAGCAGTACTTC
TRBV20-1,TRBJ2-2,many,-,CSAARGGANTGELFF,TGCAGTGCCGCGCGCGGCGGGGCGAACACCGGGGAGCTGTTTTTT
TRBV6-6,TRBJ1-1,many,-,CASSYSIQDTEAFF,TGTGCCAGCAGTTACTCAATACAGGACACTGAAGCTTTCTTT
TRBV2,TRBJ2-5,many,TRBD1,CASKARPGQGPQETQYF,TGTGCCAGCAAAGCCCGACCGGGACAGGGACCCCAAGAGACCCAGTACTTC
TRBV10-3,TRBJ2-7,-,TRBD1,CAISESGTVHEQYF,TGTGCCATCAGTGAGTCCGGGACAGTCCACGAGCAGTACTTC
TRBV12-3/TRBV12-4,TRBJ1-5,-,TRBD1,CASSSQAGQGPNQPQHF,TGTGCCAGCAGTTCTCAGGCCGGACAGGGCCCCAATCAGCCCCAGCATTTT
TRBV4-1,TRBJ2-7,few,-,CASSQDPYKGRSYEQYF,TGCGCCAGCAGCCAAGATCCCTACAAGGGCCGATCCTACGAGCAGTACTTC
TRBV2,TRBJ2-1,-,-,CASSGSGALNNEQFF,TGTGCCAGCAGTGGCTCGGGGGCCCTAAACAATGAGCAGTTCTTC
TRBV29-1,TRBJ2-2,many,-,CSVGGFVSGTGELFF,TGCAGCGTTGGCGGGTTTGTATCCGGCACCGGGGAGCTGTTTTTT
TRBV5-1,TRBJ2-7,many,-,CASSGDGTLEQYF,TGCGCCAGCAGCGGCGACGGGACCCTCGAGCAGTACTTC
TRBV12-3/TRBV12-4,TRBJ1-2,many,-,CASSFRQLGGYTF,TGTGCCAGCAGTTTTAGGCAACTCGGAGGCTACACCTTC
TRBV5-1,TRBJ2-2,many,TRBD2,CASSTGGARTGELFF,TGCGCCAGCAGCACCGGGGGGGCGAGGACCGGGGAGCTGTTTTTT
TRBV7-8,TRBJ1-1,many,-,CASSLWTTGKMNTEAFF,TGTGCCAGCAGCTTATGGACTACAGGGAAGATGAACACTGAAGCTTTCTTT
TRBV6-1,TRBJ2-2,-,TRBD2,CASSGDTSGGNTGELFF,TGTGCCAGCAGTGGAGACACTAGCGGGGGAAACACCGGGGAGCTGTTTTTT
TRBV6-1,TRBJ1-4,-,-,CASSDTQQIQKLFF,TGTGCCAGCAGTGATACACAGCAGATTCAAAAACTGTTTTTT
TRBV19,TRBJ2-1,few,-,CASRGVLRDNEQFF,TGTGCCAGTAGGGGCGTGCTCAGGGACAATGAGCAGTTCTTC
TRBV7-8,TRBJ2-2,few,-,CASSLGRNTGELFF,TGTGCCAGCAGCTTAGGACGGAACACCGGGGAGCTGTTTTTT
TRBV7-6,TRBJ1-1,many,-,CASSLNYIADMNTEAFF,TGTGCCAGCAGCTTAAATTACATTGCCGACATGAACACTGAAGCTTTCTTT
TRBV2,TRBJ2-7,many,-,CASRGHPSYEQYF,TGTGCCAGCAGGGGACACCCCTCCTACGAGCAGTACTTC
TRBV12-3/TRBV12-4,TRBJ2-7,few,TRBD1,CASSATNRGGRYEQYF,TGTGCCAGCAGTGCCACCAACAGGGGTGGTAGGTACGAGCAGTACTTC
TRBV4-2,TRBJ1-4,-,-,CASSQVVSEKLFF,TGTGCCAGCAGCCAAGTTGTGAGTGAAAAACTGTTTTTT
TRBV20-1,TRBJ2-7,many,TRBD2,CSAIGLAGGPILAYEQYF,TGCAGTGCTATAGGACTAGCGGGAGGGCCCATCCTAGCCTACGAGCAGTACTTC